These 26 T cell receptor beta chains share one sample of origin, sequenced in a study of chemoradiotherapy in HPV16-positive cancers. Profiling relied on immunoSEQ multiplex PCR, and the TCRdb table lists in-frame clones only, not all of them. The sample includes about 220 clones, approximately 80% of them seen just once. Specimen: tumor tissue, collected from a patient who underwent chemoradiotherapy. Receptors were obtained from a human donor with HPV-associated anogenital cancer.

The chain couples TRBV7-9 to TRBJ2-1; TRBD2 aligns across 15 bases. V was clipped by 5 bases and J by 1 base; unmatched bases: 9. Germline values: CDR1 SEHNR, CDR2 FQNEAQ (reference sequence). The CDR3 extends over 19 amino acids. The CDR3 reads CASSGGTSGGLKSYNEQFF. In DNA, the CDR3 is TGTGCCAGCAGCGGGGGGACTAGCGGGGGGCTCAAATCCTACAATGAGCAGTTCTTC. The variable domain in full, completed from reference TRBV7-9 and TRBJ2-1, reads DTGVSQNPRHKITKRGQNVTFRCDPISEHNRLYWYRQTLGQGPEFLTYFQNEAQLEKSRLLSDRFSAERPKGSFSTLEIQRTEQGDSAMYLCASSGGTSGGLKSYNEQFFGPGTRLTVL.

This clone was picked up a small number of times. The chain links TRBV19 to TRBJ2-2; D is unresolved. Germline loops: CDR1 LNHDA, CDR2 SQIVND (reference sequence). The CDR3 runs 14 residues. Between the trimmed V and J ends, which lost 5 bases and 2 bases, there was a span of 9 bases. This CDR3 is CASSPIINTGELFF. The DNA for the CDR3 is TGTGCCAGTAGTCCGATAATAAACACCGGGGAGCTGTTTTTT. The full variable domain, its missing parts supplied by reference TRBV19 and TRBJ2-2, is DGGITQSPKYLFRKEGQNVTLSCEQNLNHDAMYWYRQDPGQGLRLIYYSQIVNDFQKGDIAEGYSVSREKKESFPLTVTSAQKNPTAFYLCASSPIINTGELFFGEGSRLTVL.

The rearrangement joins TRBV19 to TRBJ1-5; 11 nucleotides agree with TRBD1. Germline CDR1 reads LNHDA; CDR2 reads SQIVND (reference sequence). After removal of 5 bases from V and 6 bases from J, the junction contained 18 bases not matched to a gene. This CDR3 contains 19 residues. The CDR3 nucleotides read TGTGCCAGTAGTCCCAAAGATTTTTCTGGGACAGGGGGATTTCAGCCCCAGCATTTT. Its translation: CASSPKDFSGTGGFQPQHF.

CDR3 DNA sequence: TGTGCCAGCTCACCACCCGGTCGTGGGAGAGATACGCAGTATTTT. The encoded protein is CASSPPGRGRDTQYF. This chain connects TRBV18 to TRBJ2-3, with a weak D call TRBD2 (5 bases). CDR3 size: 15 residues. Trimming removed 0 bases from V and 5 bases from J, with 12 bases in between. CDR1 is KGHSH and CDR2 is LQKENI in the germline V gene.

The chain uses TRBV30 and TRBJ2-7, with D tentatively TRBD1 (5 bases). Germline CDR1 reads GTSNPN; CDR2 reads SVGIG (reference sequence). V lost 6 bases to trimming and J lost 3 bases, with 9 bases between them. CDR3 length: 11 residues. CDR3 in DNA: TGTGCCTGTCAAAGGGGCTACGAGCAGTACTTC. It specifies CACQRGYEQYF.

The chain recombines TRBV2 with TRBJ2-5, with D tentatively TRBD1 (5 bases). CDR1 SNHLY and CDR2 FYNNEI come from the germline V gene. CDR3 length: 14 residues. Trimming cost V 3 bases and J 10 bases, with 18 bases left between them. In DNA, the CDR3 is TGTGCCAGCAGTGACCGTAGACAGACGGGTGGCCAGTACTTC. It encodes CASSDRRQTGGQYF. Looking up the rest from reference TRBV2 and TRBJ2-5 gives the full variable domain: EPEVTQTPSHQVTQMGQEVILRCVPISNHLYFYWYRQILGQKVEFLVSFYNNEISEKSEIFDDQFSVERPDGSNFTLKIRSTKLEDSAMYFCASSDRRQTGGQYFGPGTRLLVL.

There are a few counts of this clone. This chain joins TRBV19 and TRBJ2-4; TRBD2 aligns across 14 bases. The CDR3 consists of 16 residues. Trimming took 3 bases from V and 8 from J; bases not matched to a gene: 6. The germline V gene has CDR1 LNHDA and CDR2 SQIVND (reference sequence). CDR3 nucleotides: TGTGCCAGTAGTATGGCCGGGACTAGCGGGAGTTACATTCAGTACTTC. Its translation: CASSMAGTSGSYIQYF.

This clone was counted a few times. J is TRBJ2-7 and V is TRBV5-6; no clear D. V was pared by 0 bases and J by 2 bases, with 3 bases between. CDR3 length: 12 amino acids. Germline V lookup: CDR1 SGHDT, CDR2 YYEEEE. The CDR3: CASSLAAYEQYF. DNA for the CDR3: TGTGCCAGCAGCTTGGCAGCCTACGAGCAGTACTTC.

The V and J genes are TRBV15 and TRBJ2-7; 9 bases are a match to TRBD2. This CDR3 spans 12 amino acids. CDR1 is LNHNV and CDR2 is YYDKDF in the germline V gene (reference sequence). The CDR3 nucleotides read TGTGCGGACCGGGGGACTAGCAAAGAGCAGTACTTC. As protein: CADRGTSKEQYF.

The table lists this clone with a few counts. The chain employs TRBV4-2 and TRBJ2-7, with TRBD1 matching 7 bases. The V and J ends lost 4 bases and 5 bases, in that order; junction bases with no gene match: 5. This CDR3 comprises 13 residues. The germline CDR1 and CDR2 sequences are LGHNA and YNFKEQ. The CDR3 DNA reads TGTGCCAGCAGCCGATCCACAGGGGACGAGCAGTACTTC. It encodes CASSRSTGDEQYF.

The rearrangement joins TRBV5-1 to TRBJ2-7; D is unresolved. The germline gives CDR1 SGHRS, CDR2 YFSETQ. The V gene lost 0 bases and the J gene lost 2 bases, with 12 bases spanning the gap. The CDR3 has 15 amino acids. The DNA for the CDR3 is TGCGCCAGCAGCTTGGACGGCACCGGACCCTACGAGCAGTACTTC. It codes for CASSLDGTGPYEQYF.

This clone appeared a single time. The V gene is TRBV15, the J gene TRBJ1-6; D gene uncertain. The CDR3 has 16 residues. V was trimmed by 6 bases and J by 6 bases, leaving 18 bases between them. Germline lookup yields CDR1 LNHNV and CDR2 YYDKDF (reference sequence). For the CDR3, the DNA is TGTGCCACCAGGGAGGGCCCTCGGGTCGGTAATTCACCCCTCCACTTT. It codes for CATREGPRVGNSPLHF.

The chain employs TRBV4-2 and TRBJ2-3; TRBD2 aligns across 10 bases. Germline V gives CDR1 LGHNA, CDR2 YNFKEQ. The J segment lost 0 bases and the V segment lost 4 bases, leaving 19 bases of the junction unmatched. The CDR3 is 21 amino acids. CDR3 region: CASSPRGGSIVAGGSTDTQYF. In DNA, the CDR3 is TGTGCCAGCAGCCCGAGGGGTGGCTCGATAGTAGCGGGGGGAAGCACAGATACGCAGTATTTT.

The chain employs TRBV5-1 and TRBJ2-7, with a tentative D call TRBD2 (5 bases). V was clipped by 0 bases and J by 1 base, with 8 bases between them. The CDR3 is made up of 14 amino acids. Germline lookup yields CDR1 SGHRS and CDR2 YFSETQ. The CDR3 coding sequence is TGCGCCAGCAGCTTGGACGGAGGTTCCTACGAGCAGTACTTC. Protein sequence: CASSLDGGSYEQYF.

The J gene is TRBJ2-1, the V gene TRBV7-8; TRBD2 matches at 8 bases. The CDR3 covers 16 residues. In germline, CDR1 is SGHVS, CDR2 FQNEAQ. Germline trimming cut 3 bases from V and 3 bases from J; bases unmatched to any gene: 7. CDR3 region: CASSFWGTRDYNEQFF. DNA for the CDR3: TGTGCCAGCAGCTTTTGGGGGACTAGGGACTACAATGAGCAGTTCTTC.

V usage is TRBV28 and J usage is TRBJ2-3; maybe TRBD1 (5 bases). Germline-derived CDR1 and CDR2 are MDHEN and SYDVKM. V lost 2 bases and J lost 8, with 8 bases in between. CDR3 length equals 12 residues. CDR3 sequence (DNA): TGTGCCAGCAGTTTAAGGCAGGGTACGCAGTATTTT. The encoded protein is CASSLRQGTQYF.

The J gene is TRBJ2-7, the V gene TRBV7-9; D is ambiguous. V was cut by 0 bases and J by 0 bases, with 3 bases left in between. The CDR3 runs 13 residues. Germline CDR1 and CDR2: SEHNR and FQNEAQ (reference sequence). The CDR3 DNA follows: TGTGCCAGCAGCTTAGCGGCCTCCTACGAGCAGTACTTC. This codes for CASSLAASYEQYF.

The chain is built from TRBV4-3 and TRBJ2-1; possibly TRBD2 for D (6 bases). CDR1 and CDR2 from the germline V gene are LGHNA and YSLEER. The CDR3 covers 15 residues. Trimming shortened V by 4 bases and J by 4 bases, and 14 bases separated the two germline ends. CDR3 nucleotide sequence: TGCGCCAGCAGCCTACATAGCGGTTTATACAATGAGCAGTTCTTC. Encoded protein: CASSLHSGLYNEQFF.

In its sample, this clone was seen a few times. J is TRBJ1-2 and V is TRBV9; D gene unclear. Germline CDR1 SGDLS, CDR2 YYNGEE. V was clipped by 0 bases and J by 5 bases, with 5 bases between them. This CDR3 comprises 12 residues. The CDR3 DNA is TGTGCCAGCAGCGTAGGTGGATATGGCTACACCTTC. Translation gives CASSVGGYGYTF.

The chain has TRBV7-2 and TRBJ2-1; 10 bases agree with TRBD2. This CDR3 contains 15 residues. After removal of 5 bases from V and 12 bases from J, the junction contained 13 bases not matched to a gene. Germline-derived CDR1 and CDR2 are SGHTA and FQGNSA. The CDR3 DNA reads as TGTGCCAGCAGCCCACCGGGACTAGCGACCGCTCGGCAGTTCTTC. Its translation: CASSPPGLATARQFF.

The chain is built from TRBV28 and TRBJ2-3; 8 bases agree with TRBD1. The CDR3 has 15 amino acids. Germline trimming cut 7 bases from V and 1 base from J; bases unmatched to any gene: 7. Germline V CDR1 and CDR2: MDHEN, SYDVKM. The CDR3 DNA is TGTGCCAGCAAAAACAGGGGGGAGGGCACAGATACGCAGTATTTT. Its protein is CASKNRGEGTDTQYF.

This rearrangement joins TRBV2 to TRBJ1-3; D is undetermined. CDR1 and CDR2 (germline): SNHLY, FYNNEI. Trimming took 9 bases from V and 0 from J, leaving 12 bases between them. The CDR3 covers 14 residues. CDR3 DNA sequence: TGTGCCAGGTCAGGTGACGACTCTGGAAACACCATATATTTT. Its translation: CARSGDDSGNTIYF.

V gene TRBV2 combines with J gene TRBJ2-1; D remains unclear. This CDR3 is built from 12 residues. V dropped 4 bases and J dropped 1 base, with 2 bases sitting between them. Germline V gene data show CDR1 as SNHLY and CDR2 as FYNNEI. The CDR3 here is CASSGSYNEQFF. In DNA, the CDR3 is TGTGCCAGCAGTGGGTCCTACAATGAGCAGTTCTTC. The variable domain in full, with the rest retrieved from reference TRBV2 and TRBJ2-1, is EPEVTQTPSHQVTQMGQEVILRCVPISNHLYFYWYRQILGQKVEFLVSFYNNEISEKSEIFDDQFSVERPDGSNFTLKIRSTKLEDSAMYFCASSGSYNEQFFGPGTRLTVL.

Written as DNA, the CDR3 is TGTGCCAGCAGCTCTTCGGCCAGCTACGAGCAGTACTTC. The encoded protein is CASSSSASYEQYF. The chain uses TRBV7-9 and TRBJ2-7; D is unclear. Trimming shortened V by 4 bases and J by 3 bases, and 10 bases separated the two germline ends. The length of the CDR3 is 13 residues. Germline V lookup: CDR1 SEHNR, CDR2 FQNEAQ (reference sequence).

The genes are TRBV6-1 and TRBJ1-4, with 7 positions matching TRBD1. This CDR3 region has 14 residues. With 5 bases clipped from V and 13 bases from J, the junction kept 13 bases outside the gene matches. Germline loops: CDR1 MNHNS, CDR2 SASEGT. CDR3 protein: CASSTGARMNRLFF. CDR3 in DNA: TGTGCCAGCAGTACAGGGGCCAGGATGAACCGACTGTTTTTT.

The rearrangement links TRBV5-5 to TRBJ1-1; D remains unclear. Germline V gene data show CDR1 as SGHKS and CDR2 as YYEKEE (reference sequence). V was clipped by 6 bases and J by 0 bases, with 9 bases between them. This CDR3 is built from 13 residues. CDR3: CASKEDLNTEAFF. CDR3 nucleotides: TGTGCCAGCAAGGAGGACCTGAACACTGAAGCTTTCTTT.